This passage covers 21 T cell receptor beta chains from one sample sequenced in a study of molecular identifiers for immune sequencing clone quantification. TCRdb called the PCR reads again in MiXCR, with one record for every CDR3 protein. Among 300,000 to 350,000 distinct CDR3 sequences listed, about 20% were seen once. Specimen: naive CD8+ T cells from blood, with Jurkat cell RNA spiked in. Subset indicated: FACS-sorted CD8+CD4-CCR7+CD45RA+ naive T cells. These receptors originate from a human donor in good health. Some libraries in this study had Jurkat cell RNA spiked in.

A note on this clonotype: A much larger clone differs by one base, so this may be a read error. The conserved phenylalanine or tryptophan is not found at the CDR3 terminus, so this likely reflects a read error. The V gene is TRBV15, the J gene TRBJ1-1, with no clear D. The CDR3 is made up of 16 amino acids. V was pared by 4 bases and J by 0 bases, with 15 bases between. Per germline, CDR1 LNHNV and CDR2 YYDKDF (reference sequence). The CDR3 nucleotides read TGTGCCACCAGCATCGGGTTAAGGAGATTGAACACTGAAGCTTTCCTT. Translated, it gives CATSIGLRRLNTEAFL.

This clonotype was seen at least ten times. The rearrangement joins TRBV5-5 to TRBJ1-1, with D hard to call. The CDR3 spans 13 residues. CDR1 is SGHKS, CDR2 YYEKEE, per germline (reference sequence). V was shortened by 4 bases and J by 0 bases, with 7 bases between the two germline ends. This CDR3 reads CASSRILNTEAFF. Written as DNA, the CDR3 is TGTGCCAGCAGCCGAATCCTGAACACTGAAGCTTTCTTT. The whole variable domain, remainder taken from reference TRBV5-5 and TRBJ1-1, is DAGVTQSPTHLIKTRGQQVTLRCSPISGHKSVSWYQQVLGQGPQFIFQYYEKEERGRGNFPDRFSARQFPNYSSELNVNALLLGDSALYLCASSRILNTEAFFGQGTRLTVV.

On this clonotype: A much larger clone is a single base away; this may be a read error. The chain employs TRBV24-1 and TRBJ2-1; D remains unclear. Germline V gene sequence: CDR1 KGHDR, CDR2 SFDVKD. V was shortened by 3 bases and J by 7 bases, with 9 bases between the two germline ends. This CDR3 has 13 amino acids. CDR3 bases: TGTGCCACCAGTGATGACCCTTGGAATGAGCAGTTCTTC. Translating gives CATSDDPWNEQFF.

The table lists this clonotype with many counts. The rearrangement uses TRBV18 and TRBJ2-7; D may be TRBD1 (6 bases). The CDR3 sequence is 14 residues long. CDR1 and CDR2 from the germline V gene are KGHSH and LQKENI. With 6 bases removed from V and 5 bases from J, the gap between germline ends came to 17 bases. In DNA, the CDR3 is TGTGCCAGCTCTAACCCTATACAGGGTGACGAGCAGTACTTC. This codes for CASSNPIQGDEQYF.

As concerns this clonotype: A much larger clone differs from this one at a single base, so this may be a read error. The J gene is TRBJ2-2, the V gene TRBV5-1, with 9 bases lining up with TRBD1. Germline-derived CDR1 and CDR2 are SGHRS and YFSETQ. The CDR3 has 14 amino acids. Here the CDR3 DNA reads TGCGCCAGCTCCGGGACAGGGAACACCGGGGAGCTGGTTTTT. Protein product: CASSGTGNTGELVF.

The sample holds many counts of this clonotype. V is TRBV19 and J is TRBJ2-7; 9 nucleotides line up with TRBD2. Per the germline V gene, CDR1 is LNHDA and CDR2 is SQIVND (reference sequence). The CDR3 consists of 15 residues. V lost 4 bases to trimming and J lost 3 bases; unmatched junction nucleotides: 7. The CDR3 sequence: CASSTVAGEGYEQYF. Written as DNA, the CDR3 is TGTGCCAGTAGTACTGTAGCGGGAGAGGGCTACGAGCAGTACTTC.

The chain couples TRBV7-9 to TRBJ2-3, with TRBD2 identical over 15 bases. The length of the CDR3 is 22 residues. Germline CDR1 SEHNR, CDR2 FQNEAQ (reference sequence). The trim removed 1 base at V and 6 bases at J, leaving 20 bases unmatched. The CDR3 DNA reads TGTGCCAGCAGCTTAGGGGTCGCGACCGGGACTAGCGGGAGGCCGAGGTCCGATACGCAGTATTTT. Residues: CASSLGVATGTSGRPRSDTQYF.

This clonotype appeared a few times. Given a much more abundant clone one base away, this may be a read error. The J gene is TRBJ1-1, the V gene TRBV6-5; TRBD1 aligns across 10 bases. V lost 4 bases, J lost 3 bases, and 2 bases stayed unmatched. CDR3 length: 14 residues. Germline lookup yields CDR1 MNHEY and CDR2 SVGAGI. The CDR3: CASSCGQGDTEAFF. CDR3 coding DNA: TGTGCCAGCAGTTGCGGACAGGGGGACACTGAAGCTTTCTTT.

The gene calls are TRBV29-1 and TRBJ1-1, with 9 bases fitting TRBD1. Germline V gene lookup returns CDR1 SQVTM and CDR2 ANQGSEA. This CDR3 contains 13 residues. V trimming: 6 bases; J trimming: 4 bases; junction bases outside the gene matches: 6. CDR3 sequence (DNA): TGCAGCGTGGGGGGACAGGGAGGCACTGAAGCTTTCTTT. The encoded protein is CSVGGQGGTEAFF.

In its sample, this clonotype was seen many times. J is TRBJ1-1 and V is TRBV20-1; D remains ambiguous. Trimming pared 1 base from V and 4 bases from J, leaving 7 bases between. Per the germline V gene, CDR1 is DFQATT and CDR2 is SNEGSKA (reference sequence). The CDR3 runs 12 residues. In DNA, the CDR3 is TGCAGTGCTAGAGGGGAGGGCACTGAAGCTTTCTTT. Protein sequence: CSARGEGTEAFF.

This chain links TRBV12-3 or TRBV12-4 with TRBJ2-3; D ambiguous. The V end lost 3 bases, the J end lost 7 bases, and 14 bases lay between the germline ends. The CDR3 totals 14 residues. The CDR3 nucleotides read TGTGCCAGCAGTTTGATGCCCCCTCCGAATACGCAGTATTTT. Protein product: CASSLMPPPNTQYF.

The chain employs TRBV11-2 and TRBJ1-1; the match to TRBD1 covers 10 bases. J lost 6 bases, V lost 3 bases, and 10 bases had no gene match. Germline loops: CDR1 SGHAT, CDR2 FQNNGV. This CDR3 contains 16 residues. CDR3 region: CASSFGRTTGGSEAFF. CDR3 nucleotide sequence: TGTGCCAGCAGCTTTGGACGAACGACAGGGGGCTCTGAAGCTTTCTTT.

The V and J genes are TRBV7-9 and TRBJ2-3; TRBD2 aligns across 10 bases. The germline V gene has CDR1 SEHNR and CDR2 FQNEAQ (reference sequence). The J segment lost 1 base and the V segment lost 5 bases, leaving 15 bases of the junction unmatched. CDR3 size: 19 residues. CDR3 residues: CASSLPASGGPKRTDTQYF. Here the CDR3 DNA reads TGTGCCAGCAGCCTGCCTGCTAGCGGGGGCCCGAAACGCACAGATACGCAGTATTTT.

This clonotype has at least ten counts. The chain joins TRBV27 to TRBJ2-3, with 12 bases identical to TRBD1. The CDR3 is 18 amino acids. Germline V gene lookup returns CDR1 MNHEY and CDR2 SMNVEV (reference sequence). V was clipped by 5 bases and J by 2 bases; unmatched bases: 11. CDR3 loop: CASSPTPGTGGYTDTQYF. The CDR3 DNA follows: TGTGCCAGCAGTCCTACCCCGGGGACAGGGGGCTACACAGATACGCAGTATTTT.

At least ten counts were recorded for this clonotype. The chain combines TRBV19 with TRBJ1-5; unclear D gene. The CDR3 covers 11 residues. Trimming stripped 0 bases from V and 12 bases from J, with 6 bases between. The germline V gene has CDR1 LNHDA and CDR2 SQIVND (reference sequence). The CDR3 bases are TGTGCCAGTAGTATAGAGAGTGTCCAGCATTTT. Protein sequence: CASSIESVQHF.

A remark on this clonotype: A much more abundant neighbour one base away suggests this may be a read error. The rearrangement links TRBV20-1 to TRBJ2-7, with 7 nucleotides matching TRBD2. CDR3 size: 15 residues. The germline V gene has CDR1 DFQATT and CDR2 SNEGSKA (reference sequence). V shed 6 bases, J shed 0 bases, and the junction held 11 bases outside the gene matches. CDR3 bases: TGCAGTGCAAGCACACCTAGGACTAGCTCCTACGAGCAGTACTTC. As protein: CSASTPRTSSYEQYF.

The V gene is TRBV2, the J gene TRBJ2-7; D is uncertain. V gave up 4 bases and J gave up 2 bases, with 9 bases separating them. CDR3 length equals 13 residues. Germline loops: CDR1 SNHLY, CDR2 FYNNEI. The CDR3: CASSVEGTYEQYF. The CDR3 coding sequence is TGTGCCAGCAGTGTTGAAGGGACCTACGAGCAGTACTTC. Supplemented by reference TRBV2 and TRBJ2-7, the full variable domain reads EPEVTQTPSHQVTQMGQEVILRCVPISNHLYFYWYRQILGQKVEFLVSFYNNEISEKSEIFDDQFSVERPDGSNFTLKIRSTKLEDSAMYFCASSVEGTYEQYFGPGTRLTVT.

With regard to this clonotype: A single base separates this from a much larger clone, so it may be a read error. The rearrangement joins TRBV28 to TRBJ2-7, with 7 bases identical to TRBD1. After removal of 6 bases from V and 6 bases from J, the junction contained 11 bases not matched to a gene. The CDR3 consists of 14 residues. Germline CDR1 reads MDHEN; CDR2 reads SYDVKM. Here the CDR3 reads CASSSPGQKGEQYF. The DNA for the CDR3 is TGTGCCAGCAGCTCACCGGGACAGAAAGGCGAGCAGTACTTC.

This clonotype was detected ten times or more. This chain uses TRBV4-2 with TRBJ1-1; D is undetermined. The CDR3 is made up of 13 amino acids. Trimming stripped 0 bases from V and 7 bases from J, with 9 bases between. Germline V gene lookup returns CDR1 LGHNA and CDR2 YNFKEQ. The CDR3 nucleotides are TGTGCCAGCAGCCAAGAACCCCCTGGTGAAGCTTTCTTT. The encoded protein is CASSQEPPGEAFF.

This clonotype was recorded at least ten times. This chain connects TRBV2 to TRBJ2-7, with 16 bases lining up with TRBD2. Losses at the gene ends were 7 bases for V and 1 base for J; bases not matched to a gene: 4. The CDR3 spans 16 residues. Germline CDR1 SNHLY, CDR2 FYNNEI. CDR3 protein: CASTGTSGRVSYEQYF. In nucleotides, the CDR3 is TGTGCCAGCACCGGGACTAGCGGGAGGGTGTCCTACGAGCAGTACTTC. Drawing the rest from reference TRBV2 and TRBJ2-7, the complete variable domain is EPEVTQTPSHQVTQMGQEVILRCVPISNHLYFYWYRQILGQKVEFLVSFYNNEISEKSEIFDDQFSVERPDGSNFTLKIRSTKLEDSAMYFCASTGTSGRVSYEQYFGPGTRLTVT.

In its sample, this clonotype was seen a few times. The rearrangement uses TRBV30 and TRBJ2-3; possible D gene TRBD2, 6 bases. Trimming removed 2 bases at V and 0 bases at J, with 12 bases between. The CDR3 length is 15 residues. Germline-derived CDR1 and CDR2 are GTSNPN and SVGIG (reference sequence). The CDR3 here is CAWSYGGISTDTQYF. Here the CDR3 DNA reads TGTGCCTGGAGTTACGGGGGAATAAGCACAGATACGCAGTATTTT.